The table lists the clone carrying this T cell receptor (beta chain) with a few counts. Its antigen is still unknown. The length of the CDR3 is 15 residues. Looked up from germline, CDR1 is MNHEY and CDR2 is SVGAGI. The V and J ends lost 2 bases and 5 bases respectively, with 15 bases between them. TCRdb recomputed calls from the 5' RACE reads with MiXCR, one row per CDR3 protein. This table has some 350,000 distinct CDR3 sequences, 7.5% to 9% appearing once. The data were obtained in a study of T cells after yellow fever vaccination. Study-wide results and limits: A large majority of primary-vaccination clones showed up again after the booster (approximately 95% CD4, about 87% CD8).

V gene TRBV6-5 combines with J gene TRBJ1-1; no reliable D call. Sequenced here: PBMCs, sampled on the day of the first yellow fever vaccination. The TCR comes from a young man who received the YFV17D yellow fever vaccine. The CDR3 DNA follows: TGTGCCAGCAGTTACGTGATGTCTCCCGGGACTGAAGCTTTCTTT. Protein product: CASSYVMSPGTEAFF.